The 27 T cell receptor beta chains below all came from one sample that was sequenced in a study of lymphopenia after photon versus proton radiotherapy. Clones were read by immunoSEQ multiplex PCR, and TCRdb kept only the in-frame ones, dropping some. The data hold approximately 16,000 clones, with under 90% observed a single time. Sequenced here: peripheral blood, sampled from a patient treated with proton-based radiotherapy. The source is a man between 65 and 85 years old with pancreatic cancer.

This chain joins TRBV11-2 and TRBJ1-1; D not resolved. The CDR3 spans 15 residues. The V gene's germline CDR1 is SGHAT and CDR2 FQNNGV. Trimming took off 4 bases at V and 1 base at J, with 13 bases between the two ends. The CDR3 loop is CASSSPLDGNTEAFF. DNA for the CDR3: TGTGCCAGCAGCTCTCCTCTCGATGGGAACACTGAAGCTTTCTTT.

The V call is TRBV19, the J call TRBJ1-4, with 7 bases that match TRBD1. The CDR3 runs 15 residues. V lost 2 bases, J lost 7 bases, and 7 bases stayed unmatched. Germline CDR1 reads LNHDA; CDR2 reads SQIVND (reference sequence). The CDR3 nucleotides are TGTGCCAGTAGTATAAGAGGGGGCGATTCTGAAAAACTGTTTTTT. Protein product: CASSIRGGDSEKLFF.

V gene TRBV2 combines with J gene TRBJ2-5; 8 nucleotides line up with TRBD1. CDR3 length equals 15 residues. Germline assignment: CDR1 SNHLY and CDR2 FYNNEI. V lost 3 bases, J lost 4 bases, and 7 bases stayed unmatched. CDR3 in amino acids: CASSDRTGIGETQYF. The CDR3 nucleotides are TGTGCCAGCAGTGACCGGACAGGGATTGGAGAGACCCAGTACTTC.

This clone appeared a single time. The chain uses TRBV6-6 and TRBJ1-6; 7 bases fit TRBD1. The CDR3 extends over 15 amino acids. Germline CDR1 MNHNY, CDR2 SVGAGI (reference sequence). The trim removed 5 bases at V and 4 bases at J, leaving 5 bases unmatched. CDR3 protein: CASSLDRVYNSPLHF. The DNA of the CDR3 is TGTGCCAGCAGTCTCGACAGGGTTTATAATTCACCCCTCCACTTT.

The chain is built from TRBV19 and TRBJ2-2; maybe TRBD1 (5 bases). Deletions cut 2 bases from V and 7 bases from J, with 14 bases between. This CDR3 spans 15 amino acids. Germline V gives CDR1 LNHDA, CDR2 SQIVND (reference sequence). CDR3 residues: CASSITTANNGELFF. The CDR3 nucleotides read TGTGCCAGTAGTATAACGACAGCCAATAACGGGGAGCTGTTTTTT.

With respect to this clone: Because the CDR3's place on the DNA is in doubt, the DNA is left out and the CDR3 is given as listed by TCRdb. V is TRBV7-3 and J is TRBJ2-6; TRBD2 reflects the table's D call only, with no check against the DNA. Germline V lookup: CDR1 SGHTA, CDR2 FQGTGA. The CDR3 length is 17 residues, termini included. CDR3 loop: CASSSLDKRAGANVLTF.

The V and J genes are TRBV2 and TRBJ1-3, with D possibly TRBD1 on 5 matching bases. Trimming stripped 2 bases from V and 2 bases from J, with 10 bases between. Per germline, CDR1 SNHLY and CDR2 FYNNEI. This CDR3 region has 15 residues. The CDR3, as DNA: TGTGCCAGCAGTGAATACCGACAGCCTGGAAACACCATATATTTT. As protein: CASSEYRQPGNTIYF.

The V call is TRBV2, the J call TRBJ2-3; 8 bases line up with TRBD2. There are 16 residues in the CDR3. V shed 8 bases and J 4 bases; nucleotides not matched to a gene: 14. CDR1 SNHLY and CDR2 FYNNEI come from the germline V gene. The CDR3 bases are TGTGCCAGCGGGAGGACTAGCTCAGGAGGCTCAGATACGCAGTATTTT. It yields the protein CASGRTSSGGSDTQYF.

The chain uses TRBV19 and TRBJ1-4, with 11 bases matching TRBD1. The CDR3 contains 16 residues. Germline-derived CDR1 and CDR2 are LNHDA and SQIVND (reference sequence). After removal of 5 bases from V and 7 bases from J, the junction contained 9 bases not matched to a gene. CDR3 amino acids: CASSDLGTGGSEKLFF. The CDR3 region has the DNA TGTGCCAGTAGTGACCTCGGGACAGGGGGAAGTGAAAAACTGTTTTTT.

The chain combines TRBV13 with TRBJ2-5, with 10 bases that match TRBD1. The CDR3 extends over 17 amino acids. Germline CDR1 is PRHDT and CDR2 is FYEKMQ (reference sequence). J was trimmed by 0 bases and V by 5 bases; bases with no gene match: 9. In DNA, the CDR3 is TGTGCCAGCAGCCCCGGGACAGGGGATATGTACCAAGAGACCCAGTACTTC. Protein sequence: CASSPGTGDMYQETQYF.

The genes are TRBV11-3 and TRBJ2-1, with D perhaps assigned TRBD1 or TRBD2 (5 bases each). The CDR3 contains 16 residues. CDR1 and CDR2 from the germline V gene are SGHNT and YENEEA. V dropped 4 bases and J dropped 8 bases, with 21 bases sitting between them. CDR3 coding DNA: TGTGCCAGCAGCTCCGGGGCCGACTTGGTGGAGGATGAGCAGTTCTTC. Its translation is CASSSGADLVEDEQFF.

A single count supports this clone. The chain is built from TRBV7-9 and TRBJ2-3; 9 bases align to TRBD1. CDR3 size: 14 residues. V shed 5 bases and J 6 bases; nucleotides not matched to a gene: 6. Germline CDR1 SEHNR, CDR2 FQNEAQ (reference sequence). CDR3 sequence reads: CASSVQGAVDTQYF. The CDR3 DNA follows: TGTGCCAGCAGCGTACAGGGGGCGGTTGATACGCAGTATTTT. Together with reference TRBV7-9 and TRBJ2-3, the CDR3 gives the full variable domain: DTGVSQNPRHKITKRGQNVTFRCDPISEHNRLYWYRQTLGQGPEFLTYFQNEAQLEKSRLLSDRFSAERPKGSFSTLEIQRTEQGDSAMYLCASSVQGAVDTQYFGPGTRLTVL.

The chain employs TRBV7-9 and TRBJ1-1; a weak D match, TRBD1 (5 bases). Trimming cost V 1 base and J 1 base, with 10 bases left between them. The CDR3 spans 15 residues. From germline, CDR1 is SEHNR and CDR2 FQNEAQ (reference sequence). CDR3 sequence reads: CASSLGDSPNTEAFF. CDR3 nucleotide sequence: TGTGCCAGCAGCTTAGGGGACTCCCCGAACACTGAAGCTTTCTTT.

The V and J genes are TRBV7-2 and TRBJ1-2; TRBD1 is a possible D gene (6 bases). V gave up 4 bases and J gave up 5 bases, with 20 bases separating them. The CDR3 has 16 residues. The germline CDR1 and CDR2 sequences are SGHTA and FQGNSA. The CDR3 sequence is CASSSKRGSDYYGYTF. CDR3 nucleotide sequence: TGTGCCAGCAGCTCAAAGAGGGGGAGTGATTATTATGGCTACACCTTC.

This chain uses TRBV5-1 with TRBJ2-5; TRBD2 aligns across 12 bases. The germline V gene encodes CDR1 SGHRS and CDR2 YFSETQ. This CDR3 has 16 amino acids. J lost 3 bases, V lost 6 bases, and 9 bases had no gene match. The CDR3 DNA sequence: TGCGCCAGCACCCTGACTAGCGGGAGAAATAAAGAGACCCAGTACTTC. Translation: CASTLTSGRNKETQYF.

The chain recombines TRBV7-2 with TRBJ1-1, with D perhaps TRBD1 (6 bases). This CDR3 is 14 amino acids long. Trimming took 1 base from V and 5 from J, leaving 11 bases between them. Germline V gene data show CDR1 as SGHTA and CDR2 as FQGNSA. This chain's CDR3 is CASSLGRGGTEAFF. In DNA, the CDR3 is TGTGCCAGCAGCTTAGGCAGGGGAGGGACTGAAGCTTTCTTT.

J is TRBJ2-2 and V is TRBV6-1, with 9 bases aligning to TRBD1. The germline CDR1 and CDR2 sequences are MNHNS and SASEGT. The CDR3 is made up of 15 amino acids. V shed 1 base and J 6 bases; nucleotides not matched to a gene: 3. CDR3 coding DNA: TGTGCCAGCAGTGAAGGCGGACAGGGGTCCGGGGAGCTGTTTTTT. Translation: CASSEGGQGSGELFF.

This chain uses TRBV10-2 with TRBJ1-1, with D perhaps TRBD1 (5 bases). V shed 6 bases and J shed 5 bases, with 16 bases lying between them. CDR3 length: 14 amino acids. Germline CDR1 is WSHSY and CDR2 is SAAADI. CDR3 coding DNA: TGCGCCAGCAGACCGGGACGGGCTATTACTGAAGCTTTCTTT. This gives the protein CASRPGRAITEAFF.

This sequence joins TRBV11-2 and TRBJ1-1; 8 bases align to TRBD1. From germline, CDR1 is SGHAT and CDR2 FQNNGV. The CDR3 has 13 amino acids. After removal of 5 bases from V and 7 bases from J, the junction contained 6 bases not matched to a gene. The CDR3 region has the DNA TGTGCCAGCAGCACTGGGACAGGCCGTGAAGCTTTCTTT. Translated, it gives CASSTGTGREAFF.

The chain is built from TRBV2 and TRBJ2-5, with D possibly being TRBD2 (5 bases). V was clipped by 1 base and J by 5 bases, with 11 bases between them. Looked up from germline, CDR1 is SNHLY and CDR2 is FYNNEI. The CDR3 is 14 residues long. Here the CDR3 reads CASSEVKEVETQYF. The CDR3, as DNA: TGTGCCAGCAGTGAAGTGAAGGAGGTTGAGACCCAGTACTTC.

This rearrangement joins TRBV30 to TRBJ2-5; the match to TRBD2 covers 9 bases. Per germline, CDR1 GTSNPN and CDR2 SVGIG (reference sequence). The CDR3 sequence is 16 residues long. Germline trimming cut 2 bases from V and 5 bases from J; bases unmatched to any gene: 12. The CDR3 reads CAWSHAGGLAGETQYF. The CDR3 DNA follows: TGTGCCTGGAGTCACGCGGGGGGACTAGCCGGGGAGACCCAGTACTTC.

The chain combines TRBV18 with TRBJ2-2; a weak D match, TRBD1 (6 bases). With 3 bases removed from V and 1 base from J, the gap between germline ends came to 6 bases. The CDR3 has 14 residues. Germline-derived CDR1 and CDR2 are KGHSH and LQKENI. The CDR3 bases are TGTGCCAGCTCACCGGGACAGAACACCGGGGAGCTGTTTTTT. Its protein is CASSPGQNTGELFF.

The V gene is TRBV9, the J gene TRBJ1-3; no firm D call. This CDR3 has 14 residues. The germline CDR1 and CDR2 sequences are SGDLS and YYNGEE. Trimming left V 4 bases short and J 0 bases short, with 8 bases between. As DNA, the CDR3 is TGTGCCAGCAGCCCAGCAGTCTCTGGAAACACCATATATTTT. Its translation is CASSPAVSGNTIYF. Full variable domain (remainder filled in from reference TRBV9 and TRBJ1-3): DSGVTQTPKHLITATGQRVTLRCSPRSGDLSVYWYQQSLDQGLQFLIQYYNGEERAKGNILERFSAQQFPDLHSELNLSSLELGDSALYFCASSPAVSGNTIYFGEGSWLTVV.

The genes are TRBV30 and TRBJ1-1, with D hard to call. Germline-derived CDR1 and CDR2 are GTSNPN and SVGIG (reference sequence). The CDR3 is made up of 13 amino acids. V lost 0 bases, J lost 6 bases, and 11 bases lay in between. The CDR3 DNA reads as TGTGCCTGGAGTGTAAGGGTTGGGCCTGAAGCTTTCTTT. This translates into CAWSVRVGPEAFF.

This chain links TRBV6-1 with TRBJ2-4; 7 bases are shared with TRBD1. In germline, CDR1 is MNHNS, CDR2 SASEGT. CDR3 length: 15 residues. V lost 4 bases, J lost 6 bases, and 9 bases stayed unmatched. The CDR3 DNA follows: TGTGCCAGCAGTGTCTCCCAGGGGGAAGGAAACATTCAGTACTTC. Its translation is CASSVSQGEGNIQYF.

The chain carries TRBV5-1 and TRBJ2-3; 11 bases match TRBD2. The CDR3 is 15 amino acids. After removal of 0 bases from V and 5 bases from J, the junction contained 2 bases not matched to a gene. Looked up from germline, CDR1 is SGHRS and CDR2 is YFSETQ. CDR3 coding DNA: TGCGCCAGCAGCTTGGTTACTAGCGGGGGAGATACGCAGTATTTT. Its translation is CASSLVTSGGDTQYF.

CDR3 DNA: TGTGCCAGTGAAGCCGACGGAAATAGCAATCAGCCCCAGCATTTT. Its protein product is CASEADGNSNQPQHF. The genes are TRBV6-1 and TRBJ1-5; no reliable D call. The V gene lost 9 bases and the J gene lost 0 bases, with 15 bases spanning the gap. Germline CDR1 and CDR2: MNHNS and SASEGT. CDR3 length equals 15 residues.